This T cell receptor (beta chain) was captured by sequencing in a study of blood T cell repertoires in COVID-19. Study details: Specimens from acute and convalescent COVID-19 originated in the United States, Italy and Spain.

V gave up 5 bases and J gave up 9 bases; unmatched junction bases: 16. CDR3 length: 17 residues. In germline, CDR1 is SGHVS, CDR2 FQNEAQ. The authors' processing: Estimates of nucleated cell counts were drawn from the amplification of reference gene primers. Sequencing used immunoSEQ multiplex PCR; TCRdb keeps in-frame clones, though not all of them. Clonal size and the V and J genes are those of that table, whereas D and trimming came from the DNA. The data show about 140,000 clones, 70% to 80% seen once. Material: peripheral blood. This sequence originates from a man aged 45-65 years with acute or convalescent COVID-19. This chain joins TRBV7-8 and TRBJ1-6, with 7 nucleotides matching TRBD1. The CDR3 region is CASSPGGTGAISSPLHF. CDR3 sequence (DNA): TGTGCCAGCAGCCCTGGAGGAACAGGGGCCATAAGTTCACCCCTCCACTTT. Looking up the rest from reference TRBV7-8 and TRBJ1-6 gives the full variable domain: GAGVSQSPRYKVAKRGQDVALRCDPISGHVSLFWYQQALGQGPEFLTYFQNEAQLDKSGLPSDRFFAERPEGSVSTLKIQRTQQEDSAVYLCASSPGGTGAISSPLHFGNGTRLTVT.